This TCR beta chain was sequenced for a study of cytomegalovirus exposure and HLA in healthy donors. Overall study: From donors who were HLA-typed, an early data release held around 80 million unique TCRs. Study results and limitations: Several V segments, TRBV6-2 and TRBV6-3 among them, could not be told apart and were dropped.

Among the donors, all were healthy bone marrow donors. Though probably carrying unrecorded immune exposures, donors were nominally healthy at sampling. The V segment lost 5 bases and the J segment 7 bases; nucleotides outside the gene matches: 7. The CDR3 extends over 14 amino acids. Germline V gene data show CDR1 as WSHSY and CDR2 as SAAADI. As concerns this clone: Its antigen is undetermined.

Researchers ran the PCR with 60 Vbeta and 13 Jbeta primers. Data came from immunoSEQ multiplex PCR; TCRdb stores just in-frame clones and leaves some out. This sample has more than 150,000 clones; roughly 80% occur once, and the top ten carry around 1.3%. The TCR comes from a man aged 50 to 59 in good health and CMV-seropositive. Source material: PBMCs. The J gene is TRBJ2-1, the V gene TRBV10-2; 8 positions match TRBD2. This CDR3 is CASSPLAGANEQFF. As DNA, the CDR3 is TGCGCCAGCAGTCCCCTAGCGGGCGCGAATGAGCAGTTCTTC.